Listed below are T cell receptor beta chains from one sample, sequenced in a study of shared clonotypes between healthy human individuals. Sequencing was performed with immunoSEQ multiplex PCR; in TCRdb, only in-frame clones are kept and a portion is missing. The sample shows approximately 600,000 clones, 90% to 95% of them seen only once. The sample was naive CD8+ T cells sorted from blood. The receptors stem from a woman under 40 in good health. CDR3s include the opening cysteine and the closing phenylalanine or tryptophan. The D gene is left open where the match is weak. Not all rows give a size; the values are once, few, many and, for expanded clones, a class.

V	size	J	D	DNA	CDR3
TRBV7-2	.	TRBJ2-5	.	TGTGCCAGCAGCTTATTTCCTAGCGCTGAGACCCAGTACTTC	CASSLFPSAETQYF
TRBV4-2	.	TRBJ2-7	.	TGTGCCAGCAGCCAAGACCCATTAACCGGAGGGGCCCAGTACGAGCAGTACTTC	CASSQDPLTGGAQYEQYF
TRBV5-1	once	TRBJ2-1	.	TGCGCCAGCAGCTTGGGTGGGGCCCCCAATGAGCAGTTCTTC	CASSLGGAPNEQFF
TRBV4-2	.	TRBJ1-5	.	TGTGCCAGCAGCCTAGTTGGGGCAGGGGATCAGCCCCAGCATTTT	CASSLVGAGDQPQHF
TRBV2	.	TRBJ1-2	.	TGTGCCAGCAGTGAAGTTGGGGGTCGTTTTGGCTACACCTTC	CASSEVGGRFGYTF
TRBV18	many	TRBJ2-1	.	TGTGCCAGCTCACTTTCCGGGAGATACTACAATGAGCAGTTCTTC	CASSLSGRYYNEQFF
TRBV9	.	TRBJ2-7	.	TGTGCCAGCAGCCAGAACAGGTACGAGCAGTACTTC	CASSQNRYEQYF
TRBV28	.	TRBJ2-7	TRBD1	TGTGCCAGCAGTAGGACAGGTGGGTCCTACGAGCAGTACTTC	CASSRTGGSYEQYF
TRBV6-6	once	TRBJ2-3	.	TGTGCCAGCACCGAAGGGACCAGATCTAGCACAGATACGCAGTATTTT	CASTEGTRSSTDTQYF
TRBV19	.	TRBJ1-2	.	TGTGCCAGTATCGATGGGGATAAAACAGAAAACTATGGCTACACCTTC	CASIDGDKTENYGYTF
TRBV6-1	.	TRBJ1-5	.	TGTGCCAGCAGTGAAGTGGGCCCTAGCAACCCCCAGCATTTT	CASSEVGPSNPQHF
TRBV9	.	TRBJ1-5	.	TGTGCCAGCAGCTCAGGACCCAATCAGCCCCAGCATTTT	CASSSGPNQPQHF
TRBV5-1	.	TRBJ1-3	TRBD1	TGCGCCAGCAGCGCAGGGACAGCCGTGAGGGACACCATATATTTT	CASSAGTAVRDTIYF
TRBV7-9	.	TRBJ1-1	.	TGTGCCAGCAGCTTAGCGGACGGTCCCTACATGAACACTGAAGCTTTCTTT	CASSLADGPYMNTEAFF